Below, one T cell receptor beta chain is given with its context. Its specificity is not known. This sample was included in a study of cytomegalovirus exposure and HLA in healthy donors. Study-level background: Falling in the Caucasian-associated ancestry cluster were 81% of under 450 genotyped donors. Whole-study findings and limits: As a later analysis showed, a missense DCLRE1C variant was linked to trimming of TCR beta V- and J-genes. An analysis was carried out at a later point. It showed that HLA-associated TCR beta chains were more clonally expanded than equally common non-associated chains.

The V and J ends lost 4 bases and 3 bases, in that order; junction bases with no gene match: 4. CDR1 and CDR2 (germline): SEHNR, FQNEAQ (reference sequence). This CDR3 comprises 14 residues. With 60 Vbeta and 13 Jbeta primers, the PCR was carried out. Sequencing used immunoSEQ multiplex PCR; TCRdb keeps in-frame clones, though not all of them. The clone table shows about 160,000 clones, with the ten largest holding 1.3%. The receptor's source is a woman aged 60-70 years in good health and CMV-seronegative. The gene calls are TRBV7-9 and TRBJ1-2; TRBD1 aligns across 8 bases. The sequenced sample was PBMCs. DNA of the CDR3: TGTGCCAGCAGCTCAGGACAGGGCCACTATGGCTACACCTTC. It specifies CASSSGQGHYGYTF.